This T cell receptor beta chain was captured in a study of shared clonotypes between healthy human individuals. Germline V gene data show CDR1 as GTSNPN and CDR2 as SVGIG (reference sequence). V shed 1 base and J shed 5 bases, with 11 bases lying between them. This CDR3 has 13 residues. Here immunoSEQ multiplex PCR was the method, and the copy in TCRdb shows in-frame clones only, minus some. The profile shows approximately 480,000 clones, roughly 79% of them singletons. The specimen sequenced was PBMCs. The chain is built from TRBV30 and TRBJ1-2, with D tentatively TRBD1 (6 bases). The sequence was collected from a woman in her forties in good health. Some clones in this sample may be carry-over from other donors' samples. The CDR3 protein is CAWSAGASYGYTF. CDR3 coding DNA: TGTGCCTGGAGTGCGGGGGCTAGTTATGGCTACACCTTC. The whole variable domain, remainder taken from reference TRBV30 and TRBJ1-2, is SQTIHQWPATLVQPVGSPLSLECTVEGTSNPNLYWYRQAAGRGLQLLFYSVGIGQISSEVPQNLSASRPQDRQFILSSKKLLLSDSGFYLCAWSAGASYGYTFGSGTRLTVV.